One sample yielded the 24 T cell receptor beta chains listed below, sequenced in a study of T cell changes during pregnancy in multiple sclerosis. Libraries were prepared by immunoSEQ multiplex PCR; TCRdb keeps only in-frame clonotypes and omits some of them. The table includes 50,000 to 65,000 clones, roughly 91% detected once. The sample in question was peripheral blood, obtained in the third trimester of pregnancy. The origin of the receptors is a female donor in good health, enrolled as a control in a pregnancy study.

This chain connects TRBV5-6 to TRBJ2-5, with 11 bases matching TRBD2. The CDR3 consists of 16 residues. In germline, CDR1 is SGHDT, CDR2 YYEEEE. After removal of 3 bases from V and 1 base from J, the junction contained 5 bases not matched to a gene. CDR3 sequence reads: CASSSPLAGAQETQYF. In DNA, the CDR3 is TGTGCCAGCAGCTCCCCACTAGCGGGAGCCCAAGAGACCCAGTACTTC. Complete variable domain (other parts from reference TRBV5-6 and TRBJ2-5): DAGVTQSPTHLIKTRGQQVTLRCSPKSGHDTVSWYQQALGQGPQFIFQYYEEEERQRGNFPDRFSGHQFPNYSSELNVNALLLGDSALYLCASSSPLAGAQETQYFGPGTRLLVL.

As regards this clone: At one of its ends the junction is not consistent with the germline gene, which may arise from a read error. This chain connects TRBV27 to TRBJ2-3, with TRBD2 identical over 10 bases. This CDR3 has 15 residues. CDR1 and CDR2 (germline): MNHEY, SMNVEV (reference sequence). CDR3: CASSISGRPTGTQYF. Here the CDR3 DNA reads TGTGCCAGCAGTATTAGCGGGAGGCCCACAGGTACGCAGTATTTT.

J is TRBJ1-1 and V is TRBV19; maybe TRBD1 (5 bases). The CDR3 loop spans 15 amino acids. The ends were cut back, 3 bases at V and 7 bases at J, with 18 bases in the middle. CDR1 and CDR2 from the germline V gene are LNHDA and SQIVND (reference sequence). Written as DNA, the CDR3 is TGTGCCAGTAGTATGGTCCCAGGGAAGAATGGTGAAGCTTTCTTT. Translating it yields CASSMVPGKNGEAFF.

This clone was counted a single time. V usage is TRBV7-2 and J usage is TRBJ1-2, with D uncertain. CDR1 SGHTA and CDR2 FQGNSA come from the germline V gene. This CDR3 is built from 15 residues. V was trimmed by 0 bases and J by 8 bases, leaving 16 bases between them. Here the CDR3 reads CASSLAGEWRGGYTF. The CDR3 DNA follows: TGTGCCAGCAGCTTAGCTGGCGAATGGAGAGGGGGCTACACCTTC.

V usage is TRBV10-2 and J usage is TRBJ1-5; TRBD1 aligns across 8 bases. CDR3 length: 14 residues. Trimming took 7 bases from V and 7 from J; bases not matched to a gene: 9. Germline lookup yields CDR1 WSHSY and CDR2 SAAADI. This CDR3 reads CASKETGEGQPQHF. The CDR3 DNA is TGCGCCAGCAAAGAGACAGGGGAGGGGCAGCCCCAGCATTTT.

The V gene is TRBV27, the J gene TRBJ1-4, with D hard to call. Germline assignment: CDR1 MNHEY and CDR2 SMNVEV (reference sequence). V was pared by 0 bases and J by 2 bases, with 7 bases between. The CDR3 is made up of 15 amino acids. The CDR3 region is CASSLSRRTNEKLFF. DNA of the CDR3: TGTGCCAGCAGTTTATCGAGGCGGACTAATGAAAAACTGTTTTTT.

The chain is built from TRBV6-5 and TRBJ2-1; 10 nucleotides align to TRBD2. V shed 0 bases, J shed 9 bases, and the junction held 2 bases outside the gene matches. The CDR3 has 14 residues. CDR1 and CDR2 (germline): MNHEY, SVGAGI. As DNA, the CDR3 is TGTGCCAGCAGTTACTCTGGGACTAGCGTTGAGCAGTTCTTC. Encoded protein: CASSYSGTSVEQFF.

The CDR3 DNA follows: TGTGCCAGCAGCTTAAGTGCGACAGGGGCGAACCGAGGGCCCCAGCATTTT. This encodes CASSLSATGANRGPQHF. The chain carries TRBV7-2 and TRBJ1-5, with 8 bases fitting TRBD1. J was trimmed by 9 bases and V by 2 bases; bases with no gene match: 15. CDR1 and CDR2 from the germline V gene are SGHTA and FQGNSA. There are 17 residues in the CDR3.

The CDR3 bases are TGCGCCAGCAGTGAGTCGCCGACTAGCACAGATACGCAGTATTTT. It translates to CASSESPTSTDTQYF. The chain couples TRBV10-1 to TRBJ2-3, with D unclear. Per the germline V gene, CDR1 is WNHNN and CDR2 is SYGVQD (reference sequence). The CDR3 has 15 residues. V lost 0 bases to trimming and J lost 0 bases, with 7 bases between them.

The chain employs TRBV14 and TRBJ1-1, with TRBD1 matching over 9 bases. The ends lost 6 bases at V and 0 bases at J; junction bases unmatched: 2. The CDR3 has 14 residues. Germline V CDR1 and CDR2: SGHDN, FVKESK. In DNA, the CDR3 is TGTGCCAGCAGTAGGGACAGGGTGAACACTGAAGCTTTCTTT. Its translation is CASSRDRVNTEAFF.

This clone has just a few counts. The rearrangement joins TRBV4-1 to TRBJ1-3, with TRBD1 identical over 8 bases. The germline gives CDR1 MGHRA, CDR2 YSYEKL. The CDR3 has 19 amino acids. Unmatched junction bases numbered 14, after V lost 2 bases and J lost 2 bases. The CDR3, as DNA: TGCGCCAGCAGCCAACGTCCTACCTGGTTGGGACAGGCTGGAAACACCATATATTTT. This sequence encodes CASSQRPTWLGQAGNTIYF.

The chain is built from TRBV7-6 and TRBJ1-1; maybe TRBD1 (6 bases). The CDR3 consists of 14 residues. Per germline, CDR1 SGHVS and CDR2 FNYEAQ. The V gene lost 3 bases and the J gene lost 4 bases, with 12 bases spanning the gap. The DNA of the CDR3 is TGTGCCAGCAGCTTTGAGGGGGTTGGCACTGAAGCTTTCTTT. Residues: CASSFEGVGTEAFF.

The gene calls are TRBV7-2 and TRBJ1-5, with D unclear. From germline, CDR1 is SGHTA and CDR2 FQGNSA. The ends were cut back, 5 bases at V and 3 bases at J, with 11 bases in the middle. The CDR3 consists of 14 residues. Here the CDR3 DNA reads TGTGCCAGCAGCCCCGGGTGGGTCAATCAGCCCCAGCATTTT. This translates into CASSPGWVNQPQHF. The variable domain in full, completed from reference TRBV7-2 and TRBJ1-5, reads GAGVSQSPSNKVTEKGKDVELRCDPISGHTALYWYRQSLGQGLEFLIYFQGNSAPDKSGLPSDRFSAERTGGSVSTLTIQRTQQEDSAVYLCASSPGWVNQPQHFGDGTRLSIL.

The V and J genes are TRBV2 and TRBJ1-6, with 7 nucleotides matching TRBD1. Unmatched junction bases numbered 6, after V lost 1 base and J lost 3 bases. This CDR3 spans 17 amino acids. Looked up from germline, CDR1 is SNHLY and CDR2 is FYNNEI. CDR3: CASSEGQGDIYNSPLHF. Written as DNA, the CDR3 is TGTGCCAGCAGTGAAGGGCAGGGGGATATCTATAATTCACCCCTCCACTTT.

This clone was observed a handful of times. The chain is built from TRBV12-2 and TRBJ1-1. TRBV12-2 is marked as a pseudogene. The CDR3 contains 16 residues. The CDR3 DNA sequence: TGTGCAAGTCGCTTAGCAAGGAGGTTACCGAACACTGAAGCTTTCTTT. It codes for CASRLARRLPNTEAFF.

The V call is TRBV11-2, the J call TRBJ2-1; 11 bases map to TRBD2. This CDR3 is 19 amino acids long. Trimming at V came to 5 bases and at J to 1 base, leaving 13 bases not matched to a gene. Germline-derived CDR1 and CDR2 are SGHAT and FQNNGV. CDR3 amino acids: CASSPPPGTSGDSYNEQFF. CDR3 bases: TGTGCCAGCAGCCCACCACCCGGGACTAGCGGAGATTCCTACAATGAGCAGTTCTTC.

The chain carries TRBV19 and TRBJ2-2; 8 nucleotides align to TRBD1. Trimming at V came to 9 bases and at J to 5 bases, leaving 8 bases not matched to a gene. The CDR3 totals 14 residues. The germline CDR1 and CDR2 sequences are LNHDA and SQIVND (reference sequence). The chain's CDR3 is CASRQGSETGELFF. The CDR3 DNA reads TGTGCCAGCCGACAGGGGAGTGAGACCGGGGAGCTGTTTTTT.

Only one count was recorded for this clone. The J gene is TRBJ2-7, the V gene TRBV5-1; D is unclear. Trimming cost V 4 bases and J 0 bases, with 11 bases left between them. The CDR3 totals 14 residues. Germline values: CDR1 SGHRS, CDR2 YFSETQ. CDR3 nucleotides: TGCGCCAGCAGCCCGATCCATAGCTCCTACGAGCAGTACTTC. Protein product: CASSPIHSSYEQYF.

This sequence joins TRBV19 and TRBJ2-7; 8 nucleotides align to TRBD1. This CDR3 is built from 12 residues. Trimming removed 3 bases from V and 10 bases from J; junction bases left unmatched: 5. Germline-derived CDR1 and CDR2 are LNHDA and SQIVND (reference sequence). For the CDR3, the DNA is TGTGCCAGTAGTATGGGGACAGGAGGTCAGTACTTC. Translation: CASSMGTGGQYF.

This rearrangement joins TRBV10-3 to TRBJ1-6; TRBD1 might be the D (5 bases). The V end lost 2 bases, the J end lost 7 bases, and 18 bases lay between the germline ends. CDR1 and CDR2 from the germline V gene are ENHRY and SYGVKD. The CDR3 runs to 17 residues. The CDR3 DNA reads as TGTGCCATCAGTGAGGGCCTCGGGGGAATGAGGAATTCACCCCTCCACTTT. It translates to CAISEGLGGMRNSPLHF.

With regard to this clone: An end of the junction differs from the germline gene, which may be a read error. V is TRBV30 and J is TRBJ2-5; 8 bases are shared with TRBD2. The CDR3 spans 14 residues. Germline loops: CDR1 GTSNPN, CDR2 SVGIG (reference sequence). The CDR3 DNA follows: TGTGCCTGGGGAACCGGGGGGGGTCAAGAGCCCCAGTACTTC. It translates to CAWGTGGGQEPQYF.

The CDR3 DNA follows: TGTGCCTGCAGCGGGAGGGCGCCAGATACGCAGTATTTT. This translates into CACSGRAPDTQYF. The rearrangement links TRBV18 to TRBJ2-3, with 10 bases lining up with TRBD2. With V trimmed by 11 bases and J by 4 bases, 6 bases remained unmatched. Germline lookup yields CDR1 KGHSH and CDR2 LQKENI. The CDR3 totals 13 residues.

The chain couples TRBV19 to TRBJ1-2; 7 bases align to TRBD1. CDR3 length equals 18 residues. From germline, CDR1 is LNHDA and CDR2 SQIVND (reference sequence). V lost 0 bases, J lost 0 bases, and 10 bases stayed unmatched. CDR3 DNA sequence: TGTGCCAGTAGTATAGATCCTCCGGGGACAGCCACTAACTATGGCTACACCTTC. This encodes CASSIDPPGTATNYGYTF. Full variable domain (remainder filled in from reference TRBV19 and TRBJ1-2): DGGITQSPKYLFRKEGQNVTLSCEQNLNHDAMYWYRQDPGQGLRLIYYSQIVNDFQKGDIAEGYSVSREKKESFPLTVTSAQKNPTAFYLCASSIDPPGTATNYGYTFGSGTRLTVV.

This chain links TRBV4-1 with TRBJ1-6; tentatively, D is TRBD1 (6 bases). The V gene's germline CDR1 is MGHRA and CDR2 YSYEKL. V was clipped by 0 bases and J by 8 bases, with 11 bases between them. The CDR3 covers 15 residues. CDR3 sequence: CASSQETGIYSPLHF. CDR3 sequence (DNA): TGCGCCAGCAGCCAAGAAACAGGGATCTATTCACCCCTCCACTTT.